These 11 T cell receptor beta chains originate from one sample sequenced in a study of cytomegalovirus exposure and HLA in healthy donors. Use of 60 Vbeta and 13 Jbeta primers characterized the PCR. Method: immunoSEQ multiplex PCR; TCRdb's copy keeps in-frame clones and lacks some. The repertoire table contains 150,000 or so clones. Sequenced: PBMCs. The receptors originated from a woman aged 45-59 years in good health and CMV-seronegative.

The CDR3 loop reads CASSQVSYSYEQYF. CDR3 bases: TGTGCCAGCAGCCAAGTTTCGTACAGCTACGAGCAGTACTTC. The chain combines TRBV14 with TRBJ2-7, with D unclear. Deletions cut 1 base from V and 3 bases from J, with 10 bases between. Germline CDR1 is SGHDN and CDR2 is FVKESK. This CDR3 is built from 14 residues.

The genes are TRBV6-1 and TRBJ1-5, with D tentatively TRBD1 (6 bases). The CDR3 contains 15 residues. Trimming removed 6 bases from V and 5 bases from J, with 17 bases in between. CDR1 and CDR2 from the germline V gene are MNHNS and SASEGT. This CDR3 is CASRSNTGLHQPQHF. CDR3 bases: TGTGCCAGCAGATCGAACACAGGGCTCCATCAGCCCCAGCATTTT.

The chain uses TRBV5-1 and TRBJ1-2, with 9 bases matching TRBD1. The CDR3 extends over 15 amino acids. Unmatched junction bases numbered 9, after V lost 4 bases and J lost 5 bases. Germline values: CDR1 SGHRS, CDR2 YFSETQ. The CDR3 region has the DNA TGCGCCAGCAGCCCGCACCGGGACAGGGATTATGGCTACACCTTC. It yields the protein CASSPHRDRDYGYTF.

The chain couples TRBV6-9 to TRBJ1-3; D uncertain. The CDR3 covers 10 residues. Trimming pared 8 bases from V and 4 bases from J, leaving 3 bases between. The germline CDR1 and CDR2 sequences are MNHGY and SVAAGI. CDR3 region: CASEGNTIYF. In nucleotides, the CDR3 is TGTGCCAGCGAGGGAAACACCATATATTTT.

The CDR3 loop is CASSPRGTVSETQYF. CDR3 DNA: TGTGCCAGCAGTCCGCGTGGGACAGTCAGTGAGACCCAGTACTTC. This chain joins TRBV28 and TRBJ2-5; 7 bases map to TRBD1. The CDR3 is made up of 15 amino acids. Germline values: CDR1 MDHEN, CDR2 SYDVKM. The junction had 11 bases not matched to a gene; V was cut back by 5 bases and J by 5 bases.

For the CDR3, the DNA is TGTGCCAGCAGTCGGACAGGGACCTACAATCAGCCCCAGCATTTT. It encodes CASSRTGTYNQPQHF. This chain joins TRBV27 and TRBJ1-5; TRBD1 matches at 8 bases. Germline CDR1 is MNHEY and CDR2 is SMNVEV (reference sequence). The CDR3 length is 15 residues. The V gene end was trimmed by 5 bases and the J gene end by 3 bases; junction bases not matched to a gene: 6.

The rearrangement links TRBV7-8 to TRBJ2-5, with D uncertain. Trimming took 4 bases from V and 4 from J, leaving 4 bases between them. CDR1 is SGHVS and CDR2 is FQNEAQ in the germline V gene. This CDR3 contains 11 residues. The CDR3 DNA reads as TGTGCCAGCAGCTGGGCAGAGACCCAGTACTTC. Residues: CASSWAETQYF.

The gene calls are TRBV7-2 and TRBJ2-5, with D unclear. The V end was cut by 0 bases, the J end by 5 bases, with 10 bases between. Per the germline V gene, CDR1 is SGHTA and CDR2 is FQGNSA. The CDR3 has 14 residues. The CDR3 DNA reads as TGTGCCAGCAGCTTAGCAACAGCTTCCGAGACCCAGTACTTC. Translated: CASSLATASETQYF.

This chain uses TRBV7-2 with TRBJ2-5; 13 positions match TRBD2. CDR3 length: 15 residues. Losses at the gene ends were 1 base for V and 5 bases for J; bases not matched to a gene: 1. Germline values: CDR1 SGHTA, CDR2 FQGNSA. The CDR3 DNA reads as TGTGCCAGCAGCTTAGGACTAGCGGGGGGCGAGACCCAGTACTTC. As protein: CASSLGLAGGETQYF.

The chain carries TRBV15 and TRBJ2-7; the D gene is possibly TRBD2 (6 bases). The germline V gene has CDR1 LNHNV and CDR2 YYDKDF (reference sequence). There are 15 residues in the CDR3. The ends were cut back, 0 bases at V and 7 bases at J, with 16 bases in the middle. The CDR3 DNA reads as TGTGCCACCAGCAGAGATCGAGGGTGGGGGGAGGAGCAGTACTTC. This encodes CATSRDRGWGEEQYF.

The V gene is TRBV4-2, the J gene TRBJ1-6; possibly TRBD1 for D (5 bases). The V and J ends lost 1 base and 8 bases respectively, with 12 bases between them. The germline CDR1 and CDR2 sequences are LGHNA and YNFKEQ. The CDR3 sequence is 15 residues long. The CDR3 spells CASSQVPDKDSPLHF. The CDR3 region has the DNA TGTGCCAGCAGCCAAGTTCCGGACAAAGATTCACCCCTCCACTTT.